A selection of T cell receptor beta chains follows, all from one sample in a study of CD8 T cells in ankylosing spondylitis. TCRdb reanalysed the 5' RACE reads using MiXCR and keeps one entry per CDR3 protein. The sample has 200,000 to 300,000 distinct CDR3 sequences, about 30% seen once; the top ten hold roughly 4%. Sequencing was carried out using blood, either unsorted or a sorted T cell fraction (not recorded which). The receptors come from a male donor with ankylosing spondylitis or in good health (not recorded which). The CDR3 runs from the conserved cysteine through the conserved F or W. D genes are given only for firm matches.

TRBD1 TRBV4-2 CASSQEGMGTGGSEQFF
TRBD1 TRBV20-1 CSADTGGETQYF
- TRBV12-3/TRBV12-4 CASSLGSAASYGYTF
- TRBV12-3/TRBV12-4 CASSPGQLYEQYF
TRBD1 TRBV20-1 CSATDRGFYEQYF
TRBD1 TRBV10-2 CASTPQGAGYNEQFF
TRBD2 TRBV20-1 CSARPRLAGGNEQFF
- TRBV5-1 CASSSGVGAEAFF
- TRBV12-3/TRBV12-4 CASHQGETQYF
TRBD2 TRBV11-2 CASSHSGGYEQFF